Below, 5 T cell receptor beta chains from the same sample are listed, as sequenced in a study of regulatory T cells. The PCR used 52 TRBV and 13 TRBJ primers. Here immunoSEQ multiplex PCR was the method, and the copy in TCRdb shows in-frame clones only, minus some. This table holds approximately 2,000 clones, approximately 70% found once. Sequencing was done on a sample of CD8+ T cells sorted from blood. Every receptor here comes from a person under 45 with CD3G deficiency.

This chain uses TRBV7-2 with TRBJ2-7; TRBD1 aligns across 9 bases. The CDR3 extends over 15 amino acids. Trimming removed 1 base from V and 0 bases from J; junction bases left unmatched: 1. CDR1 and CDR2 (germline): SGHTA, FQGNSA. DNA of the CDR3: TGTGCCAGCAGCTTAGGGGGACAGGGCTCCTACGAGCAGTACTTC. Its protein product is CASSLGGQGSYEQYF.

This clone was counted between two and nine times. The J gene is TRBJ2-2, the V gene TRBV7-9; the D gene is possibly TRBD1 (5 bases). The CDR3 consists of 11 residues. Germline assignment: CDR1 SEHNR and CDR2 FQNEAQ (reference sequence). Trimming cost V 5 bases and J 8 bases, with 6 bases left between them. The DNA for the CDR3 is TGTGCCAGCAGCCGGACAGGGGAGCTGTTTTTT. This encodes CASSRTGELFF.

The genes are TRBV6-1 and TRBJ2-7, with D uncertain. V was shortened by 1 base and J by 3 bases, with 10 bases between the two germline ends. CDR3 length: 14 amino acids. CDR1 and CDR2 (germline): MNHNS, SASEGT. CDR3 sequence: CASSEGGAFYEQYF. CDR3 coding DNA: TGTGCCAGCAGTGAAGGAGGTGCCTTCTACGAGCAGTACTTC.

This chain links TRBV7-8 with TRBJ2-3, with TRBD1 identical over 12 bases. The CDR3 is 16 amino acids. Looked up from germline, CDR1 is SGHVS and CDR2 is FQNEAQ. The J segment lost 1 base and the V segment lost 5 bases, leaving 4 bases of the junction unmatched. CDR3 in DNA: TGTGCCAGCAGCCGGGGACAGGGGGCCGGCACAGATACGCAGTATTTT. This sequence encodes CASSRGQGAGTDTQYF.

The CDR3 DNA reads TGTGCCAGTAGTCCCGGACTAGTCAGCGATGAGCAGTTCTTC. Its protein product is CASSPGLVSDEQFF. The chain is built from TRBV19 and TRBJ2-1; the match to TRBD2 covers 7 bases. From germline, CDR1 is LNHDA and CDR2 SQIVND (reference sequence). With V trimmed by 5 bases and J by 8 bases, 9 bases remained unmatched. CDR3 length: 14 residues.